This T cell receptor beta chain was captured by sequencing in a study of cytomegalovirus exposure and HLA in healthy donors. In the study overall: Early released data comprised some 85 million unique TCRs from HLA-typed donors. Study outcomes and limitations: Despite most TCR sequences being rare, some public TCRs occurred in many donors. Sequencing likely caused a cluster of highly shared sequence variants.

The PCR made use of 60 Vbeta and 13 Jbeta primers. Data came from immunoSEQ multiplex PCR; TCRdb stores just in-frame clones and leaves some out. The data show some 56,000 clones, with 80% seen just once and nearly 4% held by the top ten. Turning to this clone: The antigen remains undetermined.

CDR1 and CDR2 (germline): SGHNT, YYREEE (reference sequence). The CDR3 covers 15 residues. Trimming removed 0 bases from V and 6 bases from J; junction bases left unmatched: 2. The receptor was derived from a woman in her forties in good health and CMV-seronegative. The chain has TRBV5-4 and TRBJ2-1; TRBD2 agrees at 11 bases. Sample: PBMCs. The CDR3 DNA is TGTGCCAGCAGCTTGGGACTAGCGGGACTCAATGAGCAGTTCTTC. It codes for CASSLGLAGLNEQFF.